This T cell receptor (beta chain) derives from a study of blood T cell repertoires in COVID-19 (dated by TCRdb to 2020 to 2021). About the full investigation: Samples covering the acute and convalescent phases of COVID-19 were provided by collaborators in the United States, Italy and Spain. A freely available public database, intended as a resource for researchers studying the immune response to SARS-CoV-2, is where the repertoires were released. The material from the prospective study consisted of cDNA or gDNA derived from T cells, B-cell-depleted T cells, or PBMCs. The dataset comprised deeply sampled blood TCRbeta repertoires from subjects exposed to, actively infected with, or recovered from COVID-19. Sample metadata almost always included a de-identified subject ID, COVID-19 status, age in years and sex. Samples came from the ongoing ImmuneRACE study (first 160 participants) plus 1,254 subjects from 6 global collaborators. Where available, HLA class I and class II types were taken from metadata supplied by the sample provider and were not determined by assay-based typing.

As to this clone: No antigen is known for it. Per-base quality was not reported, and no clone a single base away is much larger than it.

Collaborating institutions collected whole blood in K2EDTA tubes following their own protocols. For TCRbeta analysis, collaborators shipped samples as frozen whole blood, isolated PBMCs, or DNA extracted from either of those sample types. TCRbeta CDR3 regions were amplified from genomic DNA by means of the immunoSEQ Assay, a bias-controlled multiplex PCR. The paper's data handling went like this. Nucleated cell counts per sample were estimated from amplification of reference gene primers within the assay. To quantify the absolute abundance of each unique TCRbeta CDR3 rearrangement, sequence reads were collapsed and filtered. Productive Simpson clonality was computed per sample as the square root of Simpson's diversity index over productive rearrangements. Imported from immuneACCESS, the table was reduced by TCRdb to in-frame sequences with V and J called. These copies leave out some clones; in studies compared against another copy, an unresolved V gene accounts for under half, and the cause of the remainder is not known. V and J calls and clone size are given by that table; D and trimming were obtained from the DNA. The sample data list about 90,000 clones, and around 80% of these were observed just once. The top ten clones comprise approximately 6.8% of the sample.

Points the paper makes about the study in general: Clinical and demographic metadata were provided uncurated, with the amount varying by source and participant.

The receptor was isolated from a man between 65 and 85 years old with acute or convalescent COVID-19. Sequencing was performed on peripheral blood.

CDR3 region: CASSPMGSEAFF. The nucleotide sequence is given as TGTGCCAGCAGCCCCATGGGGAGTGAAGCTTTCTTT. The sequence is built from TRBV4-2 and TRBJ1-1, with the D segment identity uncertain. Trimming takes 4 bases from V and 7 bases from J, and the germline ends sit 10 bases apart. Reading from cysteine to phenylalanine, the CDR3 counts 12 amino acids. Only the CDR3 DNA is retained, 36 bases long and in frame from the first base. The germline V gene encodes CDR1 LGHNA and CDR2 YNFKEQ.